One TCR delta chain is described in this entry. Its antigen is not identified. The template was reverse-transcribed extracted RNA. CDR3 amplicons came from multiplex PCR with pooled V-gene forward and constant-region reverse primers. TCRdb fed the multiplex PCR reads into CATT to redo clone calling. The sample lists over 20,000 delta-chain clones; about 8% were seen once. The data were taken from a study of Vδ1+ human thymocytes. Whole-study findings and limits: Thymic TRG and TRD repertoires appeared highly polyclonal, with Gaussian CDR3 length distributions.

This CDR3 is 19 amino acids long. The trim removed 2 bases at V and 3 bases at J, leaving 17 bases unmatched. Germline CDR1 TSWWSYY, CDR2 QGS. The receptor was derived from a child less than two years old who had congenital heart surgery. V usage is TRDV1 and J usage is TRDJ1; TRDD3 matches 8 bases. Sequenced sample: Vdelta1+ gamma-delta thymocytes from the thymus. Subset: FACS-sorted CD3+ TCRalphabeta- TCRVdelta1+ TCRVdelta2- thymocytes. This CDR3 reads CALGEGARRGYWGADKLIF. Written as DNA, the CDR3 is TGTGCTCTTGGGGAAGGGGCACGCCGGGGTTACTGGGGGGCCGATAAACTCATCTTT.